The following is a TCR beta chain sequence with its context. The antigen is unknown. This record comes from a study of blood T cells in healthy people across ages. Overall study findings and caveats: Long-lived and aged donors differed, with more naive CD4+ cells and higher diversity in the long-lived.

The CDR3 spans 15 residues. Deletions cut 5 bases from V and 2 bases from J, with 15 bases between. From germline, CDR1 is ENHRY and CDR2 SYGVKD. Donors gave 8.5 to 10 milliliters of peripheral blood apiece. With a J-beta primer mix and a sample-barcoded 5' primer, a second PCR ran about 6 to 11 cycles. With 12 random nucleotides, a template-switch adaptor tagged each individual cDNA molecule. TCRdb ran MiXCR on the 5' RACE reads and lists one entry per CDR3 protein. The data show roughly 700,000 distinct CDR3 sequences, 45% to 50% seen once. The chain has TRBV10-3 and TRBJ2-5, with D maybe TRBD1 (6 bases). This clonotype originated in a woman in her fifties or sixties in good health. Sequenced sample: blood. The CDR3 reads CAISRSDSPQETQYF. CDR3 coding DNA: TGTGCCATCAGTCGGTCGGACAGTCCACAAGAGACCCAGTACTTC.